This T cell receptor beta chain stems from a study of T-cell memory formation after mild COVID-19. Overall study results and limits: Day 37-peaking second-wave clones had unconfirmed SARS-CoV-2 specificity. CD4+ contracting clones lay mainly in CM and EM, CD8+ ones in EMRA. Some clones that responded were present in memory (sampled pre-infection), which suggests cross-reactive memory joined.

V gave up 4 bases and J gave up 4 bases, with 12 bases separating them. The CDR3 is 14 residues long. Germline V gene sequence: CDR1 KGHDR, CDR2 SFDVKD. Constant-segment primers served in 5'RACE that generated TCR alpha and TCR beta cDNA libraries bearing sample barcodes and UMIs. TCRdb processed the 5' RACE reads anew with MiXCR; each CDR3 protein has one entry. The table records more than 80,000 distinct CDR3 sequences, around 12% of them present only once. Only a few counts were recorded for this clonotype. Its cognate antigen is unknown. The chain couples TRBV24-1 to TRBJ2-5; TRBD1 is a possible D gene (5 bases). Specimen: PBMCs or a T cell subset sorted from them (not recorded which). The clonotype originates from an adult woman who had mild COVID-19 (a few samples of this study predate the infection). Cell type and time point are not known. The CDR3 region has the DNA TGTGCCACCAGTGAAGCAGGGCTAAGAGAGACCCAGTACTTC. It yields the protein CATSEAGLRETQYF.